The present T cell receptor (beta chain) was sequenced within a study of cytomegalovirus exposure and HLA in healthy donors. Amplification used 60 Vbeta primers and 13 Jbeta primers. Sequencing was performed with immunoSEQ multiplex PCR; in TCRdb, only in-frame clones are kept and a portion is missing. The data hold about 140,000 clones, with approximately 82% observed a single time. The CDR3 sequence is 15 residues long. V was pared by 0 bases and J by 1 base, with 12 bases between. Germline V gene sequence: CDR1 GTSNPN, CDR2 SVGIG (reference sequence). The V and J genes are TRBV30 and TRBJ1-1; D not resolved. Input material: PBMCs. The source of this sequence is a woman aged 40 to 50 in good health and CMV-seronegative. The CDR3 coding sequence is TGTGCCTGGAGTGTAATGGCAAACCGGAACACTGAAGCTTTCTTT. Residues: CAWSVMANRNTEAFF.